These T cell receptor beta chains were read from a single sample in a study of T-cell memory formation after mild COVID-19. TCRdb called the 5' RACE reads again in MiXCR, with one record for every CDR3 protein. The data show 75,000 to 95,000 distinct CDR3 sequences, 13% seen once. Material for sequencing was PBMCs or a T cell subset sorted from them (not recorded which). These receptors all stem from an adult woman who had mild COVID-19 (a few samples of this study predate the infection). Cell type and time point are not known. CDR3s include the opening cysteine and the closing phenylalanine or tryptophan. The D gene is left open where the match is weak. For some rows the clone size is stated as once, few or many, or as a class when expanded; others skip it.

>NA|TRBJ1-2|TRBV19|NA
TGTGCCAGTAGTATGGGGTTAAGGGCGGCAGGGTATGGCTACACCTTC
CASSMGLRAAGYGYTF
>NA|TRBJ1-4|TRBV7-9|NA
TGTGCCAGCAGCTTACCCATATACGAAAAACTGTTTTTT
CASSLPIYEKLFF
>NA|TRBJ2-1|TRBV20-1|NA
TGCAGTGCTAGAAGATACATGGGGAACAATGAGCAGTTCTTC
CSARRYMGNNEQFF
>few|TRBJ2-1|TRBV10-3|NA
TGTGCCATCAGTCCACCCCAGCGGAATGAGCAGTTCTTC
CAISPPQRNEQFF
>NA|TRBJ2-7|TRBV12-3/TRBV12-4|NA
TGTGCCAGCAGTTTCCGGCCCTCCTACGAGCAGTACTTC
CASSFRPSYEQYF
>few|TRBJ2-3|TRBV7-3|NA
TGTGCCAGCAGCTTAAACCCTTGGGTTCCGGGGGCAGATACGCAGTATTTT
CASSLNPWVPGADTQYF
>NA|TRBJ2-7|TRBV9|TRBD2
TGTGCCAGCAGCGTAGCAGCGGGAGTCTACGAGCAGTACTTC
CASSVAAGVYEQYF
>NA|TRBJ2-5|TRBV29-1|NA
TGCAGCCCCGGCGAGGGGGAGACCCAGTACTTC
CSPGEGETQYF
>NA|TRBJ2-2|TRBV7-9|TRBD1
TGTGCCAGCAGCCAGGGACAGTACACCGGGGAGCTGTTTTTT
CASSQGQYTGELFF
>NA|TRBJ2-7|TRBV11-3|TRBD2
TGTGCCAGCAGCTTCATTAGCGGGAGCATGTACGAGCAGTACTTC
CASSFISGSMYEQYF
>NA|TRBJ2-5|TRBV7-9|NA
TGTGCCAGCAGCTTTGGATTAGGGGAGACCCAGTACTTC
CASSFGLGETQYF
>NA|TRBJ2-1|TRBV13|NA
TGTGCCAGCAGCCCATCGGGACAAAGGTTCCATGAGCAGTTCTTC
CASSPSGQRFHEQFF
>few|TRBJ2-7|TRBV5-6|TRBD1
TGTGCCAGCAGCCATTCCGGCGGGACAGGTTTCTACGAGCAGTACTTC
CASSHSGGTGFYEQYF
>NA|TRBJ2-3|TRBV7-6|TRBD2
TGTGCCAGCAGCCCTCGAAGACGACTAGCGGGGACCAGCACAGATACGCAGTATTTT
CASSPRRRLAGTSTDTQYF
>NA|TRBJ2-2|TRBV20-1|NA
TGCAGTGCTAGAGATCTAGCGTCTCACACCGGGGAGCTGTTTTTT
CSARDLASHTGELFF
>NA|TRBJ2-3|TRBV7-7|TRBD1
TGTGCCAGCAGCGGACAGGGGAATTTGGATACGCAGTATTTT
CASSGQGNLDTQYF
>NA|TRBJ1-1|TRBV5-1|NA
TGCGCCAGCAGCTTGGGAGACAGGACTCCCGTTGGAGCTTTCTTT
CASSLGDRTPVGAFF
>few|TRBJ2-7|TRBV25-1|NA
TGTGCCAGCAGTGAATATTACGAGCAGTACTTC
CASSEYYEQYF
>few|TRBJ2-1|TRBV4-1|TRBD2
TGCGCCAGCAGCCAAGTCGGGACTAGCAAGGACTACAATGAGCAGTTCTTC
CASSQVGTSKDYNEQFF
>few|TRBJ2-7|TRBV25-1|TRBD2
TGTGCCAGCAGTGACCCGGGACTAGCTTACGAGCAGTACTTC
CASSDPGLAYEQYF
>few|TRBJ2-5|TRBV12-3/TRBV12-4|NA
TGTGCCAGCGCCCCCCTTGGGGCTAGCTTTGAGACCCAGTACTTC
CASAPLGASFETQYF
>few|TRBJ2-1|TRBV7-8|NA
TGTGCCAGCAGCTTAGCGGTAAGCGGAAAATACAATGAGCAGTTCTTC
CASSLAVSGKYNEQFF
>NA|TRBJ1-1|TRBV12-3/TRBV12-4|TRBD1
TGTGCCAGCAGTGACAGGGGGCTTACTGAAGCTTTCTTT
CASSDRGLTEAFF
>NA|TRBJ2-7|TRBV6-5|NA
TGTGCCAGCAGTTATGGGGTGTGGGACGAGCAGTACTTC
CASSYGVWDEQYF
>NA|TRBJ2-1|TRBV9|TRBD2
TGTGCCAGCAGCTCCCGGACTAGCGGGGTCCGGAATGAGCAGTTCTTC
CASSSRTSGVRNEQFF
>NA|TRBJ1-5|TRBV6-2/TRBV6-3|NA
TGTGCCAGCAGTTACTGGAGAAATGACAATCAGCCCCAGCATTTT
CASSYWRNDNQPQHF
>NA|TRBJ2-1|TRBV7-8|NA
TGTGCCAGCAGCTTAGACGGCAACTCCTACAATGAGCAGTTCTTC
CASSLDGNSYNEQFF
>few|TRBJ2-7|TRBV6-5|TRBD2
TGTGCCAGCAGTTACTCAGCAGCGGGAGGCCCCTACGAGCAGTACTTC
CASSYSAAGGPYEQYF
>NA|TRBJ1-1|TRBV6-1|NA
TGTGCCAGCAGTGCGATATCGAACACTGAAGCTTTCTTT
CASSAISNTEAFF
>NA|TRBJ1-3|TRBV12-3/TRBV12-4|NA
TGTGCCAGCAGGGTCGGACAGTCCTCTGGAAACACCATATATTTT
CASRVGQSSGNTIYF
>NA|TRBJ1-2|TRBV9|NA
TGTGCCAGCAGCGTAACAGAACGTATGGATTATGGCTACACCTTC
CASSVTERMDYGYTF
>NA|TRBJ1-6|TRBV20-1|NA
TGCAGTGCTAGATCCCCGGGCCTATCCTATAATTCACCCCTCCACTTT
CSARSPGLSYNSPLHF
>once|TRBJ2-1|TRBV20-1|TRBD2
TGCAGTGCTCTCGGACTAGCGGCTCCGTTCTTC
CSALGLAAPFF
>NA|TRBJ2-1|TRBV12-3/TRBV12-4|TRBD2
TGTGCCAGCAGTTTAGGGACTAGAGGCAATGAGCAGTTCTTC
CASSLGTRGNEQFF
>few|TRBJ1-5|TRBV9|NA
TGTGCCAGCAGCGTAGGACTTAGCAATCAGCCCCAGCATTTT
CASSVGLSNQPQHF
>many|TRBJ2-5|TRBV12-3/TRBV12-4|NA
TGTGCCAGCAGTTTAGGCGTAGGGACCCAGTACTTC
CASSLGVGTQYF
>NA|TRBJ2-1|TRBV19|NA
TGTGCCAGTCAATGGCGCGGGTTCTCCTACAATGAGCAGTTCTTC
CASQWRGFSYNEQFF
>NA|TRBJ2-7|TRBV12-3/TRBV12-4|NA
TGTGCCAGCAGTCCACTATGGGGAGGCTCCTACGAGCAGTACTTC
CASSPLWGGSYEQYF
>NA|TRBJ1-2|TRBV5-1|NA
TGCGCCAGCAGCTTGGACAGTTGGAGTCCCGGTGGCTACACCTTC
CASSLDSWSPGGYTF
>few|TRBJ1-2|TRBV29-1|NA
TGCAGCGTTGAGTTCGGGGAACCTTTCTATGGCTACACCTTC
CSVEFGEPFYGYTF
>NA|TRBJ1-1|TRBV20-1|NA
TGCAGTGCTAGAGTCACCTCGGCAGTGGCCCTGCGGACTGAAGCTTTCTTT
CSARVTSAVALRTEAFF
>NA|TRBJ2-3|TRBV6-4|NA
TGTGCCAGCAGTGACCCCGAGGCCAGGGGCACAGATACGCAGTATTTT
CASSDPEARGTDTQYF